This T cell receptor beta chain was sequenced for a study of shared T cell receptors in the human thymus (dated by TCRdb to about 2021). In terms of the full investigation: The study investigated the way shared, self-reactive T-cell receptor alpha chains are produced in the human thymus.

With regard to this clone: Its antigen remains undetermined. Base quality data are lacking; no much larger clone is found one base away.

The library relied on the immunoSEQ multiplex PCR assay. Not all clones reach the TCRdb copy of this immuneACCESS table, which keeps in-frame sequences only. Checked studies attribute under half of the gap to unresolved V genes and leave the rest unexplained. In this sample the table shows about 660,000 clones, approximately 90% of which occur a single time. The ten largest make up 0.0095% to 0.011% of the sample. A distance of 9 bases separates the germline ends of V and J, which lose 0 bases and 1 base respectively. For CDR1 and CDR2, the germline V gene (reference sequence) lists MNHEY and SMNVEV. From the cysteine through the phenylalanine, the CDR3 covers 15 amino acids. The only DNA kept is the CDR3, 45 bases in frame from the first base. These data also formed part of another study, on human thymus T cells. As the second publication notes: Immunologically healthy infants undergoing open corrective cardiac surgery for congenital heart defects in Finland were used as donors. Thymus tissue was obtained as surgical resects removed during corrective cardiac surgery. Usage of V and J gene segments appeared to be biased in both the thymic and the peripheral blood repertoires. According to the related research, thymic TCR repertoires were highly overlapping among unrelated individuals. The study used under 10 infant thymus samples plus four related peripheral blood samples to characterize TCR alpha and beta repertoires. The infant donors were roughly 6 to 250 days old, and the cohort included several males and a couple of females. Thymocytes were mechanically released from the tissue and were stored as pellets of about 9-33 million cells at -70 degrees C. Genomic DNA was extracted from frozen cell pellets with a QIAsymphony instrument. Using the immunoSEQ multiplex PCR assay, the TCRB and TCRAD loci were amplified from a standardized quantity of quality-controlled genomic DNA. The amplicons covered the V(D)J region and were long enough to include the CDR3 and to identify the V and J genes. Through the commercial immunoSEQ service, the amplicons were sequenced on an Illumina platform. Primer bias and sequencing errors were corrected using previously described methods, and TCRAD and TCRB definitions followed the IMGT database. The repertoires were analysed using immunoSEQ Analyzer 3.0 and VDJTools for basic statistics, V/J segment usage, diversity estimates, rarefaction and pairwise overlap. Chao1, ChaoE, Efron-Thisted, Shannon and inverse Simpson indices were used to estimate diversity, which was also estimated on datasets down-sampled to the smallest sample. Repertoire overlap was determined by strict matching of CDR3 nucleotide sequence, V gene and J gene, and Jaccard-based multidimensional scaling clustering was applied. Thymus samples yielded on average roughly 810,000 unique TCRB clonotypes, compared with 80,000 to 85,000 from blood samples.

Material: thymocytes. Here the chain combines TRBV27 and TRBJ1-1, with no D gene named confidently. The TCR originated in a boy younger than two with a congenital heart defect. Donor details come from another sample of the same person, matched by shared clones. The CDR3 region: CASSLSEARNTEAFF. The DNA reads as follows: TGTGCCAGCAGTTTATCGGAGGCGAGGAACACTGAAGCTTTCTTT.